This T cell receptor (beta chain) comes out of a study of Ad26.COV2.S vaccination and SARS-CoV-2 variants. In the study overall: The vaccine Ad26.COV2.S was put into the muscle once, or twice with 56 days between.

Treatment noted: some 19 received Ad26.COV2.S at low or high dose, single or two shots; 5 received placebo; per-sample allocation not given. On day 63 after the first injection, vaccine and placebo recipients gave samples. In Boston, an adult donor aged 18-55 years took part. Vaccination used an Ad26 vector expressing Wuhan-strain SARS-CoV-2 spike. Findings and caveats of the study: Comparable non-spike TCR breadth was observed in vaccine and placebo recipients.

Here immunoSEQ multiplex PCR was the method, and the copy in TCRdb shows in-frame clones only, minus some. The table records about 680,000 clones, roughly nine tenths of them present only once. In the case of this clone: Antigen unknown.

Germline CDR1 reads MNHNY; CDR2 reads SVGAGI (reference sequence). Trimming took off 11 bases at V and 3 bases at J, with 16 bases between the two ends. This CDR3 region has 14 residues. J is TRBJ2-2 and V is TRBV6-6, with D possibly TRBD1 on 6 matching bases. The source was peripheral blood, collected in a trial of Ad26.COV2.S vaccine versus placebo. The TCR was taken from a person aged 18-65 years who received the Ad26.COV2.S COVID-19 vaccine or a placebo. As DNA, the CDR3 is TGTGCCGGTTCTACAGGGCTTGACACCGGGGAGCTGTTTTTT. Its translation is CAGSTGLDTGELFF.